This paragraph reports one T cell receptor (beta chain). This CDR3 has 16 amino acids. Trimming took 4 bases from V and 2 from J, leaving 18 bases between them. In germline, CDR1 is LNHDA, CDR2 SQIVND (reference sequence). This entry belongs to a study of blood T cell repertoires in COVID-19. This table comes from immunoSEQ multiplex PCR, and its TCRdb copy is limited to in-frame clones, with some not included. The sample lists about 230,000 clones; roughly 84% were seen once. The sample was peripheral blood. This TCR was sampled from a woman in her 40s who had recovered from COVID-19. This rearrangement joins TRBV19 to TRBJ2-7; D is possibly TRBD1 (6 bases). CDR3 coding DNA: TGTGCCAGTAGTACCTCCGGGACACAGAGCCCCTACGAGCAGTACTTC. This translates into CASSTSGTQSPYEQYF. Based on the CDR3 plus reference TRBV19 and TRBJ2-7, the full variable domain is DGGITQSPKYLFRKEGQNVTLSCEQNLNHDAMYWYRQDPGQGLRLIYYSQIVNDFQKGDIAEGYSVSREKKESFPLTVTSAQKNPTAFYLCASSTSGTQSPYEQYFGPGTRLTVT.